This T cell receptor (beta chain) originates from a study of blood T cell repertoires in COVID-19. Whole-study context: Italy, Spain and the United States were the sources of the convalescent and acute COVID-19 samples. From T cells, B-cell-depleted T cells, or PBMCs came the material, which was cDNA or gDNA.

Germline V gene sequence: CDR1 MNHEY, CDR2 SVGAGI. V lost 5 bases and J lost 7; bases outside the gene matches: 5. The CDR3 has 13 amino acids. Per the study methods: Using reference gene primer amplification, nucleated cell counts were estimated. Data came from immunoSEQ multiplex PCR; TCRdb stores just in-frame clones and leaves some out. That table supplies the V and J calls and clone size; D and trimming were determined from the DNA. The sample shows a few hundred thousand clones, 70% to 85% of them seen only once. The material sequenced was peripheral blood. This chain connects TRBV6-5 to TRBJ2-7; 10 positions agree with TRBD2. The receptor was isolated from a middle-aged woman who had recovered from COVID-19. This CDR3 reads CASSRLAGVEQYF. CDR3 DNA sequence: TGTGCCAGCAGTAGGCTAGCGGGGGTTGAGCAGTACTTC.